One sample yielded the 12 T cell receptor beta chains listed below, sequenced in a study of cytomegalovirus exposure and HLA in healthy donors. PCR was performed using 60 Vbeta and 13 Jbeta primers. TCRdb's copy holds only in-frame clones and misses some; the assay was immunoSEQ multiplex PCR. The sample has some 140,000 clones, roughly 77% seen once. Sequencing input: PBMCs. The receptors were sampled from a female donor in good health and CMV-seronegative.

The chain joins TRBV13 to TRBJ2-6; 12 nucleotides agree with TRBD1. Germline V lookup: CDR1 PRHDT, CDR2 FYEKMQ (reference sequence). The CDR3 is made up of 18 amino acids. V lost 5 bases and J lost 0; bases outside the gene matches: 5. DNA for the CDR3: TGTGCCAGCAGCCTCGGGACAGGGGGCTTCTCTGGGGCCAACGTCCTGACTTTC. This translates into CASSLGTGGFSGANVLTF. Using reference TRBV13 and TRBJ2-6 for the parts outside the CDR3, the full variable domain is AAGVIQSPRHLIKEKRETATLKCYPIPRHDTVYWYQQGPGQDPQFLISFYEKMQSDKGSIPDRFSAQQFSDYHSELNMSSLELGDSALYFCASSLGTGGFSGANVLTFGAGSRLTVL.

The CDR3 spells CAISQTYREPSSGNTIYF. Written as DNA, the CDR3 is TGTGCCATCAGCCAAACTTACCGGGAGCCGAGCTCTGGAAACACCATATATTTT. V gene TRBV10-3 combines with J gene TRBJ1-3; D not resolved. V was trimmed by 6 bases and J by 0 bases, leaving 21 bases between them. The CDR3 extends over 18 amino acids. Per germline, CDR1 ENHRY and CDR2 SYGVKD.

The J gene is TRBJ2-4, the V gene TRBV9, with 8 nucleotides matching TRBD2. The CDR3 consists of 16 residues. Germline assignment: CDR1 SGDLS and CDR2 YYNGEE. Germline trimming cut 4 bases from V and 9 bases from J; bases unmatched to any gene: 15. DNA for the CDR3: TGTGCCAGCAGCCCCGCACATCAGCGGGGGTTTGGCATTCAGTACTTC. Translating gives CASSPAHQRGFGIQYF.

The V call is TRBV4-3, the J call TRBJ2-5; tentative D call: TRBD2 (7 bases). CDR3 size: 16 residues. With 0 bases removed from V and 4 bases from J, the gap between germline ends came to 15 bases. Per germline, CDR1 LGHNA and CDR2 YSLEER. The chain's CDR3 is CASSQDTGGGRETQYF. CDR3 coding DNA: TGCGCCAGCAGCCAAGATACGGGGGGCGGGCGAGAGACCCAGTACTTC.

J is TRBJ2-2 and V is TRBV7-9; D gene ambiguous. V dropped 5 bases and J dropped 3 bases, with 10 bases sitting between them. The V gene's germline CDR1 is SEHNR and CDR2 FQNEAQ (reference sequence). The CDR3 consists of 14 residues. CDR3 in DNA: TGTGCCAGCAGCCCCCCCTCCTACACCGGGGAGCTGTTTTTT. Translation: CASSPPSYTGELFF. Complete variable domain (other parts from reference TRBV7-9 and TRBJ2-2): DTGVSQNPRHKITKRGQNVTFRCDPISEHNRLYWYRQTLGQGPEFLTYFQNEAQLEKSRLLSDRFSAERPKGSFSTLEIQRTEQGDSAMYLCASSPPSYTGELFFGEGSRLTVL.

The chain has TRBV4-1 and TRBJ2-5; D uncertain. The germline gives CDR1 MGHRA, CDR2 YSYEKL. The V gene lost 3 bases and the J gene lost 2 bases, with 25 bases spanning the gap. The CDR3 runs to 19 residues. CDR3 sequence: CASSQAFTRPRPLQETQYF. The CDR3 DNA is TGCGCCAGCAGCCAGGCATTTACGCGGCCACGACCCTTACAAGAGACCCAGTACTTC.

This clone was found once. The genes are TRBV5-1 and TRBJ1-1, with no clear D. Germline loops: CDR1 SGHRS, CDR2 YFSETQ. With 0 bases removed from V and 6 bases from J, the gap between germline ends came to 9 bases. The CDR3 has 13 residues. The CDR3 DNA sequence: TGCGCCAGCAGCTTGGCCTGGGCCTCTGAAGCTTTCTTT. Its protein product is CASSLAWASEAFF.

The rearrangement links TRBV7-3 to TRBJ2-2; a weak D match, TRBD1 (6 bases). There are 15 residues in the CDR3. V lost 5 bases and J lost 2, with 12 bases in between. The germline V gene has CDR1 SGHTA and CDR2 FQGTGA. In DNA, the CDR3 is TGTGCCAGCAGCCCCACAGGGACCAACACCGGGGAGCTGTTTTTT. Its protein is CASSPTGTNTGELFF. Full variable domain (remainder filled in from reference TRBV7-3 and TRBJ2-2): GAGVSQTPSNKVTEKGKYVELRCDPISGHTALYWYRQSLGQGPEFLIYFQGTGAADDSGLPNDRFFAVRPEGSVSTLKIQRTERGDSAVYLCASSPTGTNTGELFFGEGSRLTVL.

The chain combines TRBV5-4 with TRBJ2-7; 8 bases fit TRBD1. Germline trimming cut 4 bases from V and 7 bases from J; bases unmatched to any gene: 7. The CDR3 has 13 residues. Germline V lookup: CDR1 SGHNT, CDR2 YYREEE (reference sequence). The CDR3 DNA follows: TGTGCCAGCAGCGGACGGACAGGGACTGAGCAGTACTTC. This codes for CASSGRTGTEQYF.

The chain joins TRBV4-2 to TRBJ1-1, with a possible D match to TRBD1 (6 bases). V was clipped by 0 bases and J by 0 bases, with 14 bases between them. The CDR3 has 17 amino acids. CDR1 is LGHNA, CDR2 YNFKEQ, per germline. CDR3 nucleotides: TGTGCCAGCAGCCAAGAGGGGGGGCGGGGAATGAACACTGAAGCTTTCTTT. It is translated as CASSQEGGRGMNTEAFF.

The chain uses TRBV4-3 and TRBJ2-5; the D gene is possibly TRBD1 (5 bases). Trimming took 2 bases from V and 4 from J, leaving 11 bases between them. In germline, CDR1 is LGHNA, CDR2 YSLEER. The CDR3 has 14 residues. CDR3: CASSQSTDPETQYF. The CDR3 coding sequence is TGCGCCAGCAGCCAATCGACAGATCCAGAGACCCAGTACTTC.

The V and J genes are TRBV18 and TRBJ1-2; D possibly corresponds to TRBD1 (6 bases). V was cut by 3 bases and J by 0 bases, with 14 bases left in between. This CDR3 comprises 16 residues. In germline, CDR1 is KGHSH, CDR2 LQKENI. As DNA, the CDR3 is TGTGCCAGCTCACCCAGCGGGGGACACTCTAACTATGGCTACACCTTC. This codes for CASSPSGGHSNYGYTF.